This T cell receptor beta chain is drawn from a study of cytomegalovirus exposure and HLA in healthy donors. Regarding the study as a whole: Cytomegalovirus association was assigned to some 160 TCR beta chains.

This clone appeared a few times. Antigen specificity is unknown. The PCR had 60 Vbeta and 13 Jbeta primers. Assay: immunoSEQ multiplex PCR; the TCRdb copy retains only in-frame clones and omits some. The repertoire includes approximately 130,000 clones, around 77% of them detected once, and more than 0.95% sits in the top ten. The sequence was collected from a man aged 50-59 years in good health and CMV-seronegative. Source material: PBMCs.

Here the CDR3 reads CASSLLSAISEAFF. For the CDR3, the DNA is TGTGCCAGCAGCTTGTTATCTGCGATCTCTGAAGCTTTCTTT. This rearrangement joins TRBV5-6 to TRBJ1-1; D is unresolved. Germline CDR1 is SGHDT and CDR2 is YYEEEE. Trimming removed 1 base at V and 6 bases at J, with 13 bases between. CDR3 size: 14 residues.